This paragraph reports one TCR beta chain. Libraries were prepared by immunoSEQ multiplex PCR; TCRdb keeps only in-frame clonotypes and omits some of them. Among approximately 300,000 clones listed, around nine tenths were seen once. The sample belongs to a study of blood T cell repertoires in COVID-19. V lost 0 bases, J lost 2 bases, and 8 bases lay in between. This CDR3 has 14 amino acids. In germline, CDR1 is SGHDN, CDR2 FVKESK. V usage is TRBV14 and J usage is TRBJ2-7; TRBD2 is a possible D gene (6 bases). The receptor was isolated from a man in his 60s who had recovered from COVID-19. Input material: PBMCs or T cells enriched from blood (not recorded which). CDR3 bases: TGTGCCAGCAGCCAAGAATGGGGGGCCTACGAGCAGTACTTC. Amino acid sequence: CASSQEWGAYEQYF.